The rows below give T cell receptor beta chains drawn from one sample of a study of CD8+ T cells in alopecia areata. Assay used: immunoSEQ multiplex PCR; TCRdb lists only in-frame clones, some missing. Of about 270,000 clones listed, 50% to 75% were seen once; the top ten hold around 0.84%. Sequenced here: CD4+ T cells sorted from blood, sampled between weeks 51 and 54, from a patient treated with tofacitinib. The receptors derive from a human donor with alopecia areata. Each CDR3 is given without its conserved first and last residue. A row's size may be missing; if present it is once, few, many or a size class.

V: TRBV5-6; J: TRBJ1-2; size: -; CDR3: ASSPSGYGYT
V: TRBV10-3; J: TRBJ2-5; size: few; CDR3: AISGAGMETQY
V: TRBV5-1; J: TRBJ2-7; size: -; CDR3: ASSVGTTDAGEQY
V: TRBV6-5; J: TRBJ1-2; size: few; CDR3: ASSYAPGYGYT
V: TRBV5-1; J: TRBJ1-1; size: -; CDR3: ASSLEPLMNTEAF
V: TRBV7-2; J: TRBJ2-1; size: -; CDR3: ASSLRLANNEQF
V: TRBV27; J: TRBJ2-1; size: once; CDR3: ASSSPAGGEF
V: TRBV5-6; J: TRBJ1-6; size: -; CDR3: ASSPGDRGSLDSPLH
V: TRBV29-1; J: TRBJ1-2; size: once; CDR3: SVDDGYT
V: TRBV4-3; J: TRBJ2-5; size: few; CDR3: ASSQDSWETQY
V: TRBV5-1; J: TRBJ2-6; size: -; CDR3: ASSSGQGLGSGANVLT
V: TRBV30; J: TRBJ1-2; size: -; CDR3: ADHWVGYGYT
V: TRBV29-1; J: TRBJ2-3; size: -; CDR3: SVGGLAGGLTPHTDTQY
V: TRBV30; J: TRBJ2-2; size: -; CDR3: AWSVWGPGELF
V: TRBV25-1; J: TRBJ2-7; size: -; CDR3: ASSEGPYEQY
V: TRBV5-1; J: TRBJ2-1; size: -; CDR3: ASSPGLFTSGSYNEQF
V: TRBV5-5; J: TRBJ2-2; size: -; CDR3: ASSPRDYTGELF
V: TRBV9; J: TRBJ1-1; size: -; CDR3: ASSPGQLNTEAF
V: TRBV29-1; J: TRBJ2-2; size: few; CDR3: SVGNRTQGSGELF
V: TRBV5-1; J: TRBJ2-1; size: -; CDR3: ASSSGGTGGYEQF
V: TRBV7-9; J: TRBJ2-1; size: -; CDR3: ASSLARRADEQF
V: TRBV11-2; J: TRBJ2-6; size: once; CDR3: ASIGQGASGANVLT
V: TRBV6-5; J: TRBJ1-6; size: -; CDR3: ASSYTGQGNSPLH
V: TRBV7-2; J: TRBJ1-5; size: -; CDR3: ASSSRTGQGQPQH
V: TRBV2; J: TRBJ2-3; size: -; CDR3: ASKSSNTQY
V: TRBV7-9; J: TRBJ2-7; size: -; CDR3: ASSWPGQPYEQY
V: TRBV11-1; J: TRBJ2-3; size: few; CDR3: ASSPGGIDTQY
V: TRBV15; J: TRBJ2-1; size: -; CDR3: ATSRASAGGREQF
V: TRBV30; J: TRBJ1-5; size: -; CDR3: AWSGGGANQPQH
V: TRBV7-2; J: TRBJ2-2; size: -; CDR3: ASSLQGGNTGELF
V: TRBV6-1; J: TRBJ1-3; size: -; CDR3: ASSDVGNTIY
V: TRBV15; J: TRBJ2-2; size: -; CDR3: ATSRGVRVMTTGELF
V: TRBV7-6; J: TRBJ1-2; size: few; CDR3: ASSLVPQGSYGYT
V: TRBV9; J: TRBJ2-5; size: -; CDR3: ASSVSGGEETQY
V: TRBV14; J: TRBJ2-2; size: -; CDR3: ASSAQGTGELF
V: TRBV1; J: TRBJ2-1; size: -; CDR3: TSSRDRGMVDEQF
V: TRBV7-3; J: TRBJ1-5; size: -; CDR3: ASSQGPNQPQH
V: TRBV6-5; J: TRBJ2-5; size: -; CDR3: ASSYLGQGQETQY
V: TRBV30; J: TRBJ2-7; size: few; CDR3: AWTRNIDTEQY
V: TRBV6-5; J: TRBJ2-7; size: -; CDR3: ASSKTGGLYEQY
V: TRBV25-1; J: TRBJ2-2; size: -; CDR3: ASSELGPSNTGELF
V: TRBV11-2; J: TRBJ2-5; size: -; CDR3: ASRTQETQY
V: TRBV9; J: TRBJ2-1; size: few; CDR3: ASSVGRGSSYNEQF
V: TRBV29-1; J: TRBJ1-1; size: -; CDR3: SVDKANTEAF
V: TRBV11-2; J: TRBJ2-3; size: once; CDR3: ASSSLRGSTDTQY
V: TRBV6-6; J: TRBJ2-3; size: -; CDR3: ASSYGFGTDTQY
V: TRBV2; J: TRBJ2-1; size: -; CDR3: ARTSGGSSSSYNEQF
V: TRBV15; J: TRBJ1-2; size: -; CDR3: ATSRLQGAHYGYT
V: TRBV6-6; J: TRBJ1-6; size: -; CDR3: ASKPPGTGDSPLH
V: TRBV30; J: TRBJ2-5; size: -; CDR3: AWGPSGLPETQY
V: TRBV7-8; J: TRBJ1-1; size: -; CDR3: ASSLAEGNTEAF
V: TRBV29-1; J: TRBJ1-4; size: -; CDR3: SVSYPSNEKLF
V: TRBV27; J: TRBJ2-1; size: -; CDR3: ASSSWEREF